This T cell receptor beta chain was observed in a study of a mutant IDH1 vaccine in newly diagnosed glioma. The CDR3 has 18 amino acids. With V trimmed by 3 bases and J by 5 bases, 11 bases remained unmatched. Germline V lookup: CDR1 LNHDA, CDR2 SQIVND (reference sequence). Some clones are missing from TCRdb's copy, which holds only in-frame ones; the method was immunoSEQ multiplex PCR. The sample holds 56,000 or so clones; less than 80% are singletons and the top ten take approximately 5.3%. Worth noting for this clone: Its antigen is not known.

The time point was: week 47, end of study. Doses of 300 ug of mutant IDH1 20-mer peptide were given with topical imiquimod. The source was PBMCs, collected from a glioma patient whose treatment included an IDH1 peptide vaccine. This TCR was recovered from a man aged 45-65 years with glioma. The V gene is TRBV19, the J gene TRBJ1-4; 11 nucleotides match TRBD1. CDR3 loop: CASSMDRGHGLGNEKLFF. Here the CDR3 DNA reads TGTGCCAGTAGTATGGACAGGGGGCATGGTTTAGGAAATGAAAAACTGTTTTTT.